The 13 T cell receptor beta chains presented below share a single source sample, sequenced in a study of radiotherapy plus CTLA-4 blockade in lung cancer. Sequencing used immunoSEQ multiplex PCR; TCRdb keeps in-frame clones, though not all of them. The data contain under 55,000 clones, more than 65% of them seen just once; the ten biggest clones take up roughly 3.5%. Sequences were derived from peripheral blood, sampled from a patient treated with radiotherapy plus ipilimumab. All receptors derive from a human donor with non-small cell lung cancer who had a partial response to radiotherapy plus ipilimumab.

J is TRBJ2-4 and V is TRBV7-2; TRBD1 matches at 8 bases. J gave up 2 bases and V 3 bases, and 15 bases lay outside the gene matches. The CDR3 sequence is 19 residues long. Germline V gives CDR1 SGHTA, CDR2 FQGNSA. CDR3 nucleotides: TGTGCCAGCAGCTTCCTTTGGAGTGGACAGGGAAATTCCAAAAACATTCAGTACTTC. It specifies CASSFLWSGQGNSKNIQYF.

The rearrangement joins TRBV6-6 to TRBJ2-1; 7 positions match TRBD1. Germline-derived CDR1 and CDR2 are MNHNY and SVGAGI (reference sequence). V lost 8 bases and J lost 2; bases outside the gene matches: 3. CDR3 length: 13 amino acids. The CDR3 loop reads CASRDRTYNEQFF. The CDR3 coding sequence is TGTGCCAGCCGGGACAGAACCTACAATGAGCAGTTCTTC.

The chain is built from TRBV6-5 and TRBJ2-5; 7 nucleotides match TRBD1. Germline CDR1 and CDR2: MNHEY and SVGAGI. The CDR3 contains 14 residues. V shed 7 bases and J 4 bases; nucleotides not matched to a gene: 9. This chain's CDR3 is CASNQFDRAETQYF. CDR3 DNA sequence: TGTGCCAGCAATCAATTCGACAGGGCAGAGACCCAGTACTTC.

V is TRBV6-1 and J is TRBJ2-5; unclear D gene. The J call is in doubt because the DNA end fits TRBJ2-7 better. This CDR3 has 14 amino acids. Germline CDR1 is MNHNS and CDR2 is SASEGT. CDR3 in DNA: TGTGCCAGCAGTGTAGGAGACCGCTCCTACGAGCAGTACTTC. Protein sequence: CASSVGDRSYEQYF.

This clone appeared a few times. The chain recombines TRBV2 with TRBJ2-5; TRBD2 might be the D (5 bases). The CDR3 totals 17 residues. Germline CDR1 reads SNHLY; CDR2 reads FYNNEI. Trimming left V 6 bases short and J 2 bases short, with 22 bases between. For the CDR3, the DNA is TGTGCCAGCAGGAAAGGGAGCAACGCCAGACTTCAAGAGACCCAGTACTTC. As protein: CASRKGSNARLQETQYF.

The V call is TRBV7-2, the J call TRBJ2-3, with D tentatively TRBD2 (6 bases). The CDR3 runs to 14 residues. With 5 bases removed from V and 6 bases from J, the gap between germline ends came to 15 bases. Germline V gives CDR1 SGHTA, CDR2 FQGNSA. In nucleotides, the CDR3 is TGTGCCAGCAGCCGGGACCCTGCGGGGGATACGCAGTATTTT. Translated, it gives CASSRDPAGDTQYF.

The gene calls are TRBV5-1 and TRBJ2-7, with 8 nucleotides matching TRBD1. CDR1 is SGHRS, CDR2 YFSETQ, per germline. The CDR3 loop spans 14 amino acids. V gave up 4 bases and J gave up 2 bases; unmatched junction bases: 5. The CDR3 loop reads CASSLSGQAYEQYF. The CDR3 DNA sequence: TGCGCCAGCAGCCTTTCGGGACAGGCCTACGAGCAGTACTTC.

This clone was seen a handful of times. The chain carries TRBV11-2 and TRBJ2-1; TRBD2 matches 10 bases. The CDR3 totals 17 residues. Trimming cost V 1 base and J 0 bases; bases outside gene matches: 3. Germline CDR1 and CDR2: SGHAT and FQNNGV. The CDR3 spells CASSLASGGLSYNEQFF. The CDR3 DNA reads as TGTGCCAGCAGCTTAGCTAGCGGGGGCCTCTCCTACAATGAGCAGTTCTTC.

The chain couples TRBV15 to TRBJ2-7, with D maybe TRBD1 (5 bases). V lost 1 base, J lost 4 bases, and 11 bases lay in between. Looked up from germline, CDR1 is LNHNV and CDR2 is YYDKDF (reference sequence). The CDR3 extends over 14 amino acids. Here the CDR3 reads CATSRGQGGYEQYF. In DNA form, the CDR3 reads TGTGCCACCAGCAGAGGGCAGGGTGGATACGAGCAGTACTTC.

The chain links TRBV28 to TRBJ1-1; D is unresolved. This CDR3 has 14 amino acids. V dropped 5 bases and J dropped 0 bases, with 10 bases sitting between them. From germline, CDR1 is MDHEN and CDR2 SYDVKM. The CDR3 loop is CASSPRNMNTEAFF. The CDR3 DNA is TGTGCCAGCAGTCCTAGGAACATGAACACTGAAGCTTTCTTT.

This chain uses TRBV11-2 with TRBJ2-2; TRBD2 matches 8 bases. There are 18 residues in the CDR3. CDR1 is SGHAT and CDR2 is FQNNGV in the germline V gene. J gave up 0 bases and V 2 bases, and 8 bases lay outside the gene matches. DNA for the CDR3: TGTGCCAGCAGCTTATCCCATAGCGGGGAAGCGAACACCGGGGAGCTGTTTTTT. The encoded protein is CASSLSHSGEANTGELFF.

This clone showed up just once. The chain is built from TRBV28 and TRBJ1-6; 12 nucleotides line up with TRBD1. The germline V gene has CDR1 MDHEN and CDR2 SYDVKM. V lost 4 bases, J lost 16 bases, and 8 bases stayed unmatched. The CDR3 consists of 14 residues. The CDR3 sequence is CASSYGTGGSWLHF. DNA for the CDR3: TGTGCCAGCAGTTATGGGACAGGGGGCAGTTGGCTCCACTTT.

This clone occurred a few times. The CDR3 loop is CASSLGQYNEQFF. DNA for the CDR3: TGTGCCAGCAGCTTAGGACAGTACAATGAGCAGTTCTTC. The gene calls are TRBV11-3 and TRBJ2-1; D is possibly TRBD1 (5 bases). Trimming pared 1 base from V and 4 bases from J, leaving 5 bases between. Germline loops: CDR1 SGHNT, CDR2 YENEEA. The CDR3 length is 13 residues.